Below, 27 T cell receptor beta chains from the same sample are listed, as sequenced in a study of blood T cells in healthy people across ages. The authors ran a second PCR of about 6 to 12 cycles using a sample-barcoded 5' primer and a J-beta primer mix. One entry per CDR3 protein results from TCRdb running MiXCR on the 5' RACE reads. The sample has about 830,000 distinct CDR3 sequences; 58% are singletons. The sample was blood. These receptors originate from a man aged 30 to 45 in good health.

This clonotype was detected once. V usage is TRBV9 and J usage is TRBJ2-3; 10 bases map to TRBD2. Looked up from germline, CDR1 is SGDLS and CDR2 is YYNGEE. This CDR3 is built from 16 residues. With V trimmed by 3 bases and J by 6 bases, 10 bases remained unmatched. In nucleotides, the CDR3 is TGTGCCAGCAGCGCCGGACTAGCGGACTTGTCGGATACGCAGTATTTT. Translation gives CASSAGLADLSDTQYF.

This clonotype occurred a few times. V and J are TRBV7-2 and TRBJ2-5; tentative D call: TRBD1 (6 bases). The germline V and J ends were trimmed by 4 bases and 7 bases, with 22 bases remaining between them. Germline values: CDR1 SGHTA, CDR2 FQGNSA. The CDR3 has 16 residues. CDR3 sequence (DNA): TGTGCCAGCAGCTCCAGACCGACAGGCTTCATGGGGACCCAGTACTTC. It yields the protein CASSSRPTGFMGTQYF.

V usage is TRBV7-9 and J usage is TRBJ2-7, with a tentative D call TRBD1 (5 bases). In germline, CDR1 is SEHNR, CDR2 FQNEAQ (reference sequence). V lost 0 bases to trimming and J lost 4 bases, with 7 bases between them. The CDR3 contains 13 residues. CDR3 nucleotides: TGTGCCAGCAGCTTAGCGACAGCATACGAGCAGTACTTC. Its translation is CASSLATAYEQYF.

This clonotype appeared a few times. The rearrangement uses TRBV7-3 and TRBJ2-1; D may be TRBD1 or TRBD2 (5 bases each). The V and J ends lost 1 base and 9 bases respectively, with 13 bases between them. Looked up from germline, CDR1 is SGHTA and CDR2 is FQGTGA. The CDR3 has 14 amino acids. The CDR3 loop is CASSLSWGNTEQFF. CDR3 DNA sequence: TGTGCCAGCAGCTTAAGTTGGGGGAACACTGAGCAGTTCTTC.

This clonotype was seen more than once but under ten times. The chain couples TRBV29-1 to TRBJ1-2; no firm D call. The CDR3 has 14 residues. In germline, CDR1 is SQVTM, CDR2 ANQGSEA. V shed 1 base and J shed 3 bases, with 12 bases lying between them. CDR3 nucleotide sequence: TGCAGCGTTGAAGCGACCTATGAAGACTATGGCTACACCTTC. Its translation is CSVEATYEDYGYTF.

The chain employs TRBV3-1 and TRBJ2-1; 15 bases match TRBD2. This CDR3 has 16 amino acids. Trimming took 7 bases from V and 6 from J; bases not matched to a gene: 7. Germline loops: CDR1 LGHDT, CDR2 YNNKEL (reference sequence). CDR3 coding DNA: TGTGCCAGCACCGGGACTAGCGGGAGGTTCGGCAATGAGCAGTTCTTC. Translated: CASTGTSGRFGNEQFF.

This clonotype has only one observation. The V gene is TRBV19, the J gene TRBJ2-1; D unresolved. The CDR3 totals 13 residues. Trimming pared 3 bases from V and 4 bases from J, leaving 7 bases between. Per germline, CDR1 LNHDA and CDR2 SQIVND (reference sequence). The CDR3 reads CASSIASYNEQFF. As DNA, the CDR3 is TGTGCCAGTAGTATCGCCAGTTACAATGAGCAGTTCTTC.

The rearrangement uses TRBV5-1 and TRBJ2-5; TRBD1 matches at 8 bases. V lost 0 bases, J lost 12 bases, and 7 bases stayed unmatched. CDR3 length: 13 amino acids. Germline loops: CDR1 SGHRS, CDR2 YFSETQ. CDR3 coding DNA: TGCGCCAGCAGCTTGGGAGTGGGGACAGGAAAGTACTTC. Residues: CASSLGVGTGKYF. Together with reference TRBV5-1 and TRBJ2-5, the CDR3 gives the full variable domain: KAGVTQTPRYLIKTRGQQVTLSCSPISGHRSVSWYQQTPGQGLQFLFEYFSETQRNKGNFPGRFSGRQFSNSRSEMNVSTLELGDSALYLCASSLGVGTGKYFGPGTRLLVL.

The chain carries TRBV13 and TRBJ2-7, with 8 bases fitting TRBD1. CDR3 length: 18 amino acids. Germline V gene sequence: CDR1 PRHDT, CDR2 FYEKMQ (reference sequence). J lost 5 bases, V lost 2 bases, and 17 bases had no gene match. The CDR3 DNA reads TGTGCCAGCAGCTTAAAAGGGCAGGGGGCTCGCGGTTCCCACGAGCAGTACTTC. It specifies CASSLKGQGARGSHEQYF.

The V and J genes are TRBV28 and TRBJ1-1, with 7 bases lining up with TRBD1. Looked up from germline, CDR1 is MDHEN and CDR2 is SYDVKM. J lost 3 bases, V lost 8 bases, and 6 bases had no gene match. This CDR3 comprises 13 residues. The CDR3 DNA reads TGTGCCAGCGACGAAGGGGGCCACACTGAAGCTTTCTTT. This translates into CASDEGGHTEAFF.

The V gene is TRBV20-1, the J gene TRBJ2-7, with D possibly being TRBD2 (6 bases). The CDR3 loop spans 15 amino acids. The V gene's germline CDR1 is DFQATT and CDR2 SNEGSKA (reference sequence). Trimming pared 1 base from V and 7 bases from J, leaving 20 bases between. The CDR3 bases are TGCAGTGCTAGAGGCAGCGGGCTTGGTTACAATGAGCAGTACTTC. Its protein product is CSARGSGLGYNEQYF.

The V gene is TRBV7-2, the J gene TRBJ1-2; D unclear. Per the germline V gene, CDR1 is SGHTA and CDR2 is FQGNSA. Trimming removed 3 bases at V and 3 bases at J, with 5 bases between. The CDR3 has 12 residues. The CDR3 loop reads CASSFSDYGYTF. In DNA form, the CDR3 reads TGTGCCAGCAGCTTTTCCGACTATGGCTACACCTTC.

A few counts support this clonotype. The genes are TRBV5-1 and TRBJ2-2; no reliable D call. This CDR3 has 16 residues. In germline, CDR1 is SGHRS, CDR2 YFSETQ. V was trimmed by 0 bases and J by 0 bases, leaving 9 bases between them. The DNA for the CDR3 is TGCGCCAGCAGCTTGGCTAGTTTGGCGAACACCGGGGAGCTGTTTTTT. It specifies CASSLASLANTGELFF.

This clonotype was counted only a few times. The rearrangement uses TRBV7-3 and TRBJ2-3; D remains unclear. The V end was cut by 5 bases, the J end by 4 bases, with 7 bases between. CDR3 size: 12 residues. Germline CDR1 SGHTA, CDR2 FQGTGA. CDR3 amino acids: CASSDSPDTQYF. The CDR3, as DNA: TGTGCCAGCAGCGACTCACCAGATACGCAGTATTTT.

The chain couples TRBV10-3 to TRBJ2-3; D gene unclear. The V end lost 2 bases, the J end lost 2 bases, and 8 bases lay between the germline ends. CDR3 length: 14 residues. The V gene's germline CDR1 is ENHRY and CDR2 SYGVKD. DNA for the CDR3: TGTGCCATCAGTGAGAGTCGTTTCACAGATACGCAGTATTTT. Its protein product is CAISESRFTDTQYF.

This sequence joins TRBV7-2 and TRBJ1-6; D not resolved. V lost 6 bases, J lost 9 bases, and 12 bases lay in between. The germline gives CDR1 SGHTA, CDR2 FQGNSA. CDR3 length: 13 amino acids. CDR3 amino acids: CASRLFLGSPLHF. The CDR3 DNA reads as TGTGCCAGCAGACTATTTTTAGGTTCACCCCTCCACTTT.

The rearrangement links TRBV7-9 to TRBJ1-2; D possibly corresponds to TRBD1 (6 bases). Per germline, CDR1 SEHNR and CDR2 FQNEAQ (reference sequence). The CDR3 spans 12 residues. V was trimmed by 8 bases and J by 4 bases, leaving 11 bases between them. As DNA, the CDR3 is TGTGCCAGCCAAGGGGGTACCTATGGCTACACCTTC. Its translation is CASQGGTYGYTF. Based on the CDR3 plus reference TRBV7-9 and TRBJ1-2, the full variable domain is DTGVSQNPRHKITKRGQNVTFRCDPISEHNRLYWYRQTLGQGPEFLTYFQNEAQLEKSRLLSDRFSAERPKGSFSTLEIQRTEQGDSAMYLCASQGGTYGYTFGSGTRLTVV.

The chain uses TRBV4-1 and TRBJ2-7, with 7 nucleotides matching TRBD1. The junction had 7 bases not matched to a gene; V was cut back by 4 bases and J by 4 bases. Germline V gene sequence: CDR1 MGHRA, CDR2 YSYEKL. The CDR3 length is 14 residues. CDR3 nucleotide sequence: TGCGCCAGCAGCCCCGGGACAGATAATTACGAGCAGTACTTC. As protein: CASSPGTDNYEQYF.

A remark on this clonotype: A much more abundant neighbour one base away suggests this may be a read error. The chain carries TRBV12-3 or TRBV12-4 and TRBJ2-5, with D possibly matching TRBD2 (5 bases). V lost 11 bases to trimming and J lost 1 base, with 17 bases between them. This CDR3 is built from 14 residues. CDR3 loop: CAGTIGLAQETQYF. CDR3 bases: TGTGCCGGCACCATCGGACTGGCCCAAGAGACCCAGTACTTC.

This clonotype was counted between two and nine times. The rearrangement uses TRBV5-6 and TRBJ2-7, with TRBD1 identical over 9 bases. The CDR3 totals 14 residues. The V gene end was trimmed by 4 bases and the J gene end by 6 bases; junction bases not matched to a gene: 8. Germline CDR1 reads SGHDT; CDR2 reads YYEEEE. The CDR3 bases are TGTGCCAGCAGCCAACAGGGGGCCTGGGTCGAGCAGTACTTC. Amino acid sequence: CASSQQGAWVEQYF.

The chain links TRBV7-2 to TRBJ2-7; 8 positions match TRBD2. V lost 5 bases, J lost 6 bases, and 9 bases stayed unmatched. Germline values: CDR1 SGHTA, CDR2 FQGNSA. The CDR3 is 14 residues long. CDR3 amino acids: CASSPQAGVREQYF. CDR3 nucleotide sequence: TGTGCCAGCAGCCCTCAAGCGGGAGTTCGCGAGCAGTACTTC.

This chain links TRBV18 with TRBJ2-7; D not certain. CDR3 length: 15 residues. From germline, CDR1 is KGHSH and CDR2 LQKENI. Trimming stripped 2 bases from V and 3 bases from J, with 14 bases between. CDR3 sequence reads: CASSPTAGRHYEQYF. The CDR3 nucleotides read TGTGCCAGCTCACCAACGGCAGGCAGACACTACGAGCAGTACTTC.

The V and J genes are TRBV5-1 and TRBJ2-1; the D gene could be TRBD1 or TRBD2 (5 bases each). Germline lookup yields CDR1 SGHRS and CDR2 YFSETQ. Trimming shortened V by 0 bases and J by 2 bases, and 9 bases separated the two germline ends. The CDR3 is made up of 15 amino acids. The CDR3 reads CASSLVPGPYNEQFF. The CDR3 DNA is TGCGCCAGCAGCTTGGTGCCGGGACCCTACAATGAGCAGTTCTTC. The full variable domain, completed using reference TRBV5-1 and TRBJ2-1, is KAGVTQTPRYLIKTRGQQVTLSCSPISGHRSVSWYQQTPGQGLQFLFEYFSETQRNKGNFPGRFSGRQFSNSRSEMNVSTLELGDSALYLCASSLVPGPYNEQFFGPGTRLTVL.

The V gene is TRBV4-3, the J gene TRBJ2-3; 11 bases are shared with TRBD2. Germline trimming cut 3 bases from V and 2 bases from J; bases unmatched to any gene: 10. This CDR3 is built from 18 residues. CDR1 is LGHNA and CDR2 is YSLEER in the germline V gene. The CDR3 region is CASSQAATTSGATDTQYF. CDR3 bases: TGCGCCAGCAGCCAGGCGGCAACGACTAGCGGGGCCACAGATACGCAGTATTTT.

This clonotype came up a few times. The chain has TRBV7-2 and TRBJ2-7, with a weak D call TRBD1 (5 bases). V dropped 5 bases and J dropped 0 bases, with 11 bases sitting between them. The length of the CDR3 is 14 residues. CDR1 is SGHTA, CDR2 FQGNSA, per germline. CDR3 coding DNA: TGTGCCAGCAGCAAGGGGCGGAGCTCCTACGAGCAGTACTTC. This translates into CASSKGRSSYEQYF. The whole variable domain, remainder taken from reference TRBV7-2 and TRBJ2-7, is GAGVSQSPSNKVTEKGKDVELRCDPISGHTALYWYRQSLGQGLEFLIYFQGNSAPDKSGLPSDRFSAERTGGSVSTLTIQRTQQEDSAVYLCASSKGRSSYEQYFGPGTRLTVT.

The chain links TRBV9 to TRBJ2-2; perhaps TRBD1 as D (6 bases). The CDR3 covers 15 residues. Deletions cut 6 bases from V and 4 bases from J, with 16 bases between. In germline, CDR1 is SGDLS, CDR2 YYNGEE. The CDR3 region has the DNA TGTGCCAGCAACGGGCAGGGGTTTAGCACCGGGGAGCTGTTTTTT. Its protein is CASNGQGFSTGELFF.

The rearrangement links TRBV28 to TRBJ1-2; D is perhaps TRBD1 (6 bases). The CDR3 consists of 14 residues. Per the germline V gene, CDR1 is MDHEN and CDR2 is SYDVKM. Deletions cut 6 bases from V and 4 bases from J, with 15 bases between. In DNA, the CDR3 is TGTGCCAGCAGGGCGGGGGACACGCTCTATGGCTACACCTTC. As protein: CASRAGDTLYGYTF.